The clone carrying this T cell receptor beta chain is a singleton in its sample. Its antigen is still unknown. This entry comes from a study of a mutant IDH1 vaccine in newly diagnosed glioma. Only in-frame clones appear in the TCRdb table, and some are missing; sequencing was by immunoSEQ multiplex PCR. This repertoire shows 32,000 or so clones, roughly 83% found once; its top ten account for about a quarter. The CDR3 covers 15 residues. Germline CDR1 and CDR2: SGHAT and FQNNGV. Trimming pared 8 bases from V and 3 bases from J, leaving 17 bases between. Time point: week 5, during vaccination. In every dose of vaccine, 300 ug of mutant IDH1 20-mer peptide was given alongside topical imiquimod. In every donor, the tumor was a new WHO grade 3 or 4 IDH1-mutant, ATRX-lost astrocytoma. Study-wide points: Top peripheral T cell clonotype shifts appeared unrelated to pseudoprogression.

Here the sequenced sample was PBMCs, taken from a glioma patient whose treatment included an IDH1 peptide vaccine. This TCR derives from a man between 25 and 39 years old with glioma. This chain connects TRBV11-2 to TRBJ1-3; perhaps TRBD1 as D (5 bases). The CDR3 protein is CASGYSRGYGNTIYF. CDR3 nucleotides: TGTGCCAGCGGGTACAGTCGGGGGTATGGAAACACCATATATTTT.